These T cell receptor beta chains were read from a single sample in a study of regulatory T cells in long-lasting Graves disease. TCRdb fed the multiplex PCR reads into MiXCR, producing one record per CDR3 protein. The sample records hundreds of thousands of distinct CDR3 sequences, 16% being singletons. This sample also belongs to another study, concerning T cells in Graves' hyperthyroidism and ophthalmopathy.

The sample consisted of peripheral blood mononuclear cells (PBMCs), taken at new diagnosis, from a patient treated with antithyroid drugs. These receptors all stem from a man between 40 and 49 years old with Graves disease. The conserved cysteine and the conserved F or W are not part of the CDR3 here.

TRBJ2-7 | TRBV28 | ASSPMSGVFYEQY
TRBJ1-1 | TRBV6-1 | ASSTGATEAF
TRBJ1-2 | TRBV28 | ASSLHTGGGGYGYT
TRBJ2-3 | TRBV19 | ASSMASGHTDTQY
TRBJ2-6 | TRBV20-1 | SARGGGGSGANVLT
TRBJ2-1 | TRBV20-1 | SARGGWDEQF
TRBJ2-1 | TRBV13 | ASSSQGWVSYNEQF
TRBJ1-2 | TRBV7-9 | ASSLEGQPYGYT
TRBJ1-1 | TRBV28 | ASSLWGGVNTEAF
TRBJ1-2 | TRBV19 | ATEFGGYYGYT